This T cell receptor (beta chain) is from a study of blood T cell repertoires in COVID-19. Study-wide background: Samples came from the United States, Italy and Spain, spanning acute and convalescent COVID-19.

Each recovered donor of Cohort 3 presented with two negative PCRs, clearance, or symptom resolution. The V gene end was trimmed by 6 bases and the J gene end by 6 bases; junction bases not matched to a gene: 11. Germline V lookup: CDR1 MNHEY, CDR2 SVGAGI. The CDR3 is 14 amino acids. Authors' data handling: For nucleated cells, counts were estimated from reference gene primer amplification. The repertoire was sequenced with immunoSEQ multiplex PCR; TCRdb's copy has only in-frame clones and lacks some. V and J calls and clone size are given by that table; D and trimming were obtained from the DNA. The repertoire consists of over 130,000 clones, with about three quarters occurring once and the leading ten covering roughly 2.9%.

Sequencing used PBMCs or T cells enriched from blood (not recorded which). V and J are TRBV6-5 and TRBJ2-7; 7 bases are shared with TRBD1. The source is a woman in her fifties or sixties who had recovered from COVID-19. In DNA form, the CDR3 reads TGTGCCAGCAGCCAACAGGGGTCCCAGATCGAGCAGTACTTC. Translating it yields CASSQQGSQIEQYF.